This T cell receptor beta chain was captured by sequencing in a study of blood T cell repertoires in COVID-19 (dated by TCRdb to the early 2020s). Describing the broader study: The collaborator samples originated in the United States, Italy and Spain and spanned the acute and convalescent phases of COVID-19. Nearly every sample came with metadata listing a de-identified subject ID, COVID-19 status, age in years and sex. The repertoires were released in a freely available public database intended as a resource for research on the immune response to SARS-CoV-2. The samples were drawn from the first 160 participants of the ongoing ImmuneRACE study and from 1,254 subjects provided by 6 global collaborators. Where HLA class I and class II types were available, the types were taken from metadata supplied by the sample provider, not from assay-based typing. Deeply sampled blood TCRbeta repertoires from subjects exposed to, actively infected with, or recovered from COVID-19 were included in the dataset. The prospective study material was composed of cDNA or gDNA derived from T cells, B-cell-depleted T cells, or PBMCs. Beyond this particular receptor, the publication reports: Clinical and demographic metadata were provided uncurated, with the amount varying by source and participant.

CDR1 and CDR2 were assigned from the germline V gene as SQVTM and ANQGSEA. From the cysteine through the phenylalanine, the CDR3 covers 14 amino acids. Only the CDR3 region is kept as DNA, spanning 42 bases read in frame from base 1. Clipping removes 4 bases from V and 1 base from J, with 4 as the unmatched junction base count. As concerns this clone: No antigen is known for it. No much larger clonotype is one base removed from it; base qualities were not supplied.

One collaborating source in Seattle enrolled patients while the patients were actively infected and followed the patients over time throughout the course of disease. Collaborating institutions collected whole blood in K2EDTA tubes following their own protocols. Collaborator samples were shipped for TCRbeta analysis as frozen whole blood, isolated PBMCs, or DNA extracted from either sample type. The immunoSEQ Assay, a bias-controlled multiplex PCR, was used to amplify TCRbeta CDR3 regions from genomic DNA. On the study's bioinformatics: The number of nucleated cells in each sample was estimated by amplification of reference gene primers within the assay. To quantify the absolute abundance of each unique TCRbeta CDR3 rearrangement, sequence reads were collapsed and filtered. For each sample, productive Simpson clonality was calculated by taking the square root of Simpson's diversity index across productive rearrangements. TCRdb obtained this table from immuneACCESS and retained in-frame rearrangements with V and J assigned. These tables miss some clones; where compared with another copy, unresolved V genes account for less than half of the shortfall, and the remainder is unexplained. V and J calls and clone size come straight from that table; D and trimming were deduced from the DNA. This sample gives around 60,000 clones in total; 75% to 85% of them show up just once. The ten largest clonotypes hold approximately 10% of the sample.

The sample consisted of peripheral blood. This chain is built from TRBV29-1 and TRBJ2-7, with 10 bases matching TRBD2. This sequence originates from a man aged 50-59 years with COVID-19, enrolled during active disease. In nucleotide form, the sequence is TGCAGCGTTGGGATAGCGGGAGGATCCTACGAGCAGTACTTC. It translates as CSVGIAGGSYEQYF.